This TCR beta chain was sequenced in a study of cytomegalovirus exposure and HLA in healthy donors. Findings of the study overall: The study listed 150 to 200 cytomegalovirus-associated TCR beta chains.

CDR3 length: 14 amino acids. CDR1 MNHNS and CDR2 SASEGT come from the germline V gene. With V trimmed by 4 bases and J by 3 bases, 6 bases remained unmatched. 60 Vbeta and 13 Jbeta primers were used in PCR. Repertoires were generated with immunoSEQ multiplex PCR, while TCRdb's copy carries only in-frame clones and drops some. Among approximately 120,000 clones listed, about 81% were seen once. For this clone: Its antigen is still unknown.

This TCR was recovered from a woman aged 30 to 39 in good health and CMV-seronegative. Specimen: PBMCs. This chain connects TRBV6-1 to TRBJ2-7, with 7 nucleotides matching TRBD1. DNA of the CDR3: TGTGCCAGCAGTGCGAGGGACAGTCACTACGAGCAGTACTTC. Translating gives CASSARDSHYEQYF.